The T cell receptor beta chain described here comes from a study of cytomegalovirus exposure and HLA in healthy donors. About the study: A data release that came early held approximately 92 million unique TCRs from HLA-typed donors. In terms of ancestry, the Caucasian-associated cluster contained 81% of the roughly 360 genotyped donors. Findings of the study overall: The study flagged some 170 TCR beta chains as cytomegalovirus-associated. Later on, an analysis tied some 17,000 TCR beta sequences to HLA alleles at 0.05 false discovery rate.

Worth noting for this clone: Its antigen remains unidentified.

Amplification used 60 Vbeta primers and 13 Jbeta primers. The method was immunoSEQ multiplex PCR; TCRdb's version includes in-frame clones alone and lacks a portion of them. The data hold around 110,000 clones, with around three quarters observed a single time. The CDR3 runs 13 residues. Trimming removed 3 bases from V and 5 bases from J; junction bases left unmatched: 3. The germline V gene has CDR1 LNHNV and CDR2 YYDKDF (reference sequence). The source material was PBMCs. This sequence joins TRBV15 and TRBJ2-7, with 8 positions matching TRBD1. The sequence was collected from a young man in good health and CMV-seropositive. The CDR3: CATSRDRAHEQYF. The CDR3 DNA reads TGTGCCACCAGCAGGGACAGGGCCCACGAGCAGTACTTC.